A single sample is the source of the 16 T cell receptor beta chains below, sequenced in a study of long-term antiretroviral therapy in people with HIV. They ran version v3.0 of the immunoSEQ assay at survey level. Clones were sequenced by immunoSEQ multiplex PCR, and TCRdb holds only the in-frame ones, with some missing. This repertoire shows about 36,000 clones, more than 80% found once; its top ten account for 5.8%. The sample consisted of unsorted PBMCs, taken 3.4 years after starting antiretroviral therapy. These receptors were taken from a man aged 25-45 years with HIV.

The chain employs TRBV18 and TRBJ1-1; D may be TRBD1 (5 bases). Germline loops: CDR1 KGHSH, CDR2 LQKENI. The CDR3 is 15 amino acids. Between the trimmed V and J ends, which lost 4 bases and 3 bases, there was a span of 15 bases. The chain's CDR3 is CASSHRGWGDTEAFF. For the CDR3, the DNA is TGTGCCAGCTCACACCGTGGATGGGGGGACACTGAAGCTTTCTTT. The full variable domain, in which reference TRBV18 and TRBJ1-1 provide the parts outside the CDR3, is NAGVMQNPRHLVRRRGQEARLRCSPMKGHSHVYWYRQLPEEGLKFMVYLQKENIIDESGMPKERFSAEFPKEGPSILRIQQVVRGDSAAYFCASSHRGWGDTEAFFGQGTRLTVV.

This sequence joins TRBV28 and TRBJ2-7, with TRBD1 matching over 11 bases. Germline V lookup: CDR1 MDHEN, CDR2 SYDVKM. The CDR3 length is 15 residues. V lost 6 bases to trimming and J lost 3 bases; unmatched junction nucleotides: 7. The CDR3 bases are TGTGCCAGCAGCACCACCGGGACAGGGGGCTACGAGCAGTACTTC. It codes for CASSTTGTGGYEQYF. Full variable domain (missing parts from reference TRBV28 and TRBJ2-7): DVKVTQSSRYLVKRTGEKVFLECVQDMDHENMFWYRQDPGLGLRLIYFSYDVKMKEKGDIPEGYSVSREKKERFSLILESASTNQTSMYLCASSTTGTGGYEQYFGPGTRLTVT.

The chain uses TRBV6-1 and TRBJ1-4; a possible D gene is TRBD1 (5 bases). The V gene lost 3 bases and the J gene lost 1 base, with 6 bases spanning the gap. This CDR3 spans 14 amino acids. Germline V gene data show CDR1 as MNHNS and CDR2 as SASEGT. The DNA of the CDR3 is TGTGCCAGCAGTGACCAGGGAACTAATGAAAAACTGTTTTTT. Translated: CASSDQGTNEKLFF.

This chain links TRBV29-1 with TRBJ2-1; D gene unclear. Trimming took 6 bases from V and 6 from J, leaving 3 bases between them. There are 9 residues in the CDR3. The germline V gene encodes CDR1 SQVTM and CDR2 ANQGSEA. CDR3 sequence (DNA): TGCAGCGTCCCCAATGAGCAGTTCTTC. Translated: CSVPNEQFF.

This chain joins TRBV9 and TRBJ2-3; D unclear. Germline V gene sequence: CDR1 SGDLS, CDR2 YYNGEE. The CDR3 loop spans 13 amino acids. V lost 4 bases, J lost 1 base, and 7 bases lay in between. DNA of the CDR3: TGTGCCAGCAGCACCGGTCGCACAGATACGCAGTATTTT. Its protein is CASSTGRTDTQYF.

V usage is TRBV11-3 and J usage is TRBJ2-1; 8 nucleotides align to TRBD2. Looked up from germline, CDR1 is SGHNT and CDR2 is YENEEA. The CDR3 consists of 15 residues. Trimming removed 4 bases from V and 10 bases from J; junction bases left unmatched: 12. The CDR3 nucleotides are TGTGCCAGCAGCTCCTCGGGGAGCGGGAGCAGAGAGCAGTTCTTC. Translated, it gives CASSSSGSGSREQFF. Complete variable domain (other parts from reference TRBV11-3 and TRBJ2-1): EAGVVQSPRYKIIEKKQPVAFWCNPISGHNTLYWYLQNLGQGPELLIRYENEEAVDDSQLPKDRFSAERLKGVDSTLKIQPAELGDSAVYLCASSSSGSGSREQFFGPGTRLTVL.

Only one count was recorded for this clone. The J gene is TRBJ2-2, the V gene TRBV19, with TRBD1 as a possible D gene (6 bases). This CDR3 region has 14 residues. V lost 5 bases, J lost 2 bases, and 9 bases lay in between. The germline V gene has CDR1 LNHDA and CDR2 SQIVND (reference sequence). This CDR3 reads CASSEGQNTGELFF. The CDR3 bases are TGTGCCAGTAGTGAGGGACAAAACACCGGGGAGCTGTTTTTT.

The rearrangement uses TRBV5-5 and TRBJ2-3; D call uncertain. V lost 1 base, J lost 6 bases, and 12 bases lay in between. There are 14 residues in the CDR3. Germline CDR1 reads SGHKS; CDR2 reads YYEKEE (reference sequence). This chain's CDR3 is CASSLSGSADTQYF. Written as DNA, the CDR3 is TGTGCCAGCAGCTTGTCAGGATCGGCTGATACGCAGTATTTT. Filled out from reference TRBV5-5 and TRBJ2-3, the complete variable domain reads DAGVTQSPTHLIKTRGQQVTLRCSPISGHKSVSWYQQVLGQGPQFIFQYYEKEERGRGNFPDRFSARQFPNYSSELNVNALLLGDSALYLCASSLSGSADTQYFGPGTRLTVL.

The chain has TRBV11-2 and TRBJ2-1, with 10 positions matching TRBD1. After removal of 7 bases from V and 2 bases from J, the junction contained 5 bases not matched to a gene. The CDR3 consists of 15 residues. Germline CDR1 reads SGHAT; CDR2 reads FQNNGV. The CDR3 bases are TGTGCCAGCACCCAAGGACAGGGGGCCTACAATGAGCAGTTCTTC. Translation gives CASTQGQGAYNEQFF.

The chain employs TRBV19 and TRBJ1-5; D not resolved. The CDR3 runs to 13 residues. V lost 6 bases and J lost 0, with 6 bases in between. Germline loops: CDR1 LNHDA, CDR2 SQIVND (reference sequence). This CDR3 reads CASRDYSNQPQHF. The DNA of the CDR3 is TGTGCCAGTAGAGATTATAGCAATCAGCCCCAGCATTTT.

On this clone: An end of the junction differs from the germline gene, which may be a read error. The J gene is TRBJ1-1, the V gene TRBV28; D not certain. CDR1 is MDHEN, CDR2 SYDVKM, per germline. The CDR3 runs to 12 residues. Here the CDR3 reads CASSLGFLGAFF. The CDR3 DNA follows: TGCGCCAGCAGCCTAGGGTTTTTAGGAGCTTTCTTT.

This clone was observed once. V usage is TRBV7-9 and J usage is TRBJ1-1, with a possible D match to TRBD1 (5 bases). From germline, CDR1 is SEHNR and CDR2 FQNEAQ (reference sequence). Between the trimmed V and J ends, which lost 2 bases and 3 bases, there was a span of 16 bases. The CDR3 runs to 16 residues. Here the CDR3 reads CASSLNRGGGDTEAFF. CDR3 coding DNA: TGTGCCAGCAGCTTAAATCGCGGAGGAGGGGACACTGAAGCTTTCTTT.

CDR3 bases: TGCGCCAGCAGCACTAATCTGGGGGCACACTACGAGCAGTACTTC. Residues: CASSTNLGAHYEQYF. V gene TRBV5-1 combines with J gene TRBJ2-7, with TRBD1 as a possible D gene (6 bases). The CDR3 length is 15 residues. Trimming took 4 bases from V and 3 from J, leaving 17 bases between them. CDR1 and CDR2 (germline): SGHRS, YFSETQ.

This rearrangement joins TRBV29-1 to TRBJ2-7; D is uncertain. The germline gives CDR1 SQVTM, CDR2 ANQGSEA. Trimming pared 0 bases from V and 6 bases from J, leaving 12 bases between. CDR3 length: 13 residues. The DNA of the CDR3 is TGCAGCGTTGAAGATCTCACCGGCAGCGAGCAGTACTTC. Its translation is CSVEDLTGSEQYF.

The rearrangement links TRBV28 to TRBJ2-2; D remains ambiguous. The CDR3 has 14 residues. The germline V gene encodes CDR1 MDHEN and CDR2 SYDVKM. The V end lost 5 bases, the J end lost 1 base, and 8 bases lay between the germline ends. CDR3 sequence (DNA): TGTGCCAGCAGTCAGCCAGAGAACACCGGGGAGCTGTTTTTT. This codes for CASSQPENTGELFF.

The rearrangement joins TRBV15 to TRBJ2-7; D unresolved. V was pared by 1 base and J by 5 bases, with 9 bases between. This CDR3 is built from 13 residues. Germline V CDR1 and CDR2: LNHNV, YYDKDF (reference sequence). The CDR3 loop is CATSRAASNEQYF. CDR3 in DNA: TGTGCCACCAGCAGAGCCGCGAGCAACGAGCAGTACTTC.